This entry concerns a single T cell receptor (beta chain). The target antigen is unknown. The sample comes from a study of blood T cells in healthy people across ages. General observations from the study: The percentage of naive T cells correlated strongly with TCR beta diversity.

PCR was performed a second time for about 7 to 12 cycles using a sample-barcoded 5' primer and a J-beta primer mix. TCRdb re-analysed the 5' RACE reads in MiXCR, keeping a single row per CDR3 protein. This table holds under 2,000,000 distinct CDR3 sequences, about 50% found once. Looked up from germline, CDR1 is MNHEY and CDR2 is SMNVEV (reference sequence). This CDR3 is 15 amino acids long. V was clipped by 3 bases and J by 0 bases, with 9 bases between them. Each donor was a healthy Caucasian individual from Russia, aged roughly 6 to 100. A minimum of 7 million PBMCs was isolated per sample. Total RNA was extracted at no less than 5 micrograms per sample.

Sequenced input: blood. This clonotype was sampled from a woman between 35 and 50 years old in good health. This chain connects TRBV27 to TRBJ2-4; a possible D gene is TRBD1 (5 bases). The CDR3 nucleotides read TGTGCCAGCAGTTTCGACAGAACAGCCAAAAACATTCAGTACTTC. Its translation is CASSFDRTAKNIQYF.